This T cell receptor beta chain was identified in a study of blood T cell repertoires in COVID-19. Clones were read by immunoSEQ multiplex PCR, and TCRdb kept only the in-frame ones, dropping some. The top ten clones hold under 1.2% of a sample with 330,000 or so clones, about 88% of them seen once. Germline assignment: CDR1 LNHDA and CDR2 SQIVND (reference sequence). CDR3 size: 13 residues. The ends were cut back, 3 bases at V and 1 base at J, with 7 bases in the middle. The rearrangement links TRBV19 to TRBJ2-7; no definite D call. The sequence was obtained from a woman aged 25 to 45 who had been exposed to COVID-19. The sequenced material came from PBMCs or T cells enriched from blood (not recorded which). The CDR3 is CASSMVASYEQYF. The CDR3 DNA sequence: TGTGCCAGTAGTATGGTGGCTTCCTACGAGCAGTACTTC.